This T cell receptor beta chain derives from a study of radiotherapy plus CTLA-4 blockade in lung cancer. Looked up from germline, CDR1 is SQVTM and CDR2 is ANQGSEA. With V trimmed by 7 bases and J by 4 bases, 5 bases remained unmatched. The CDR3 runs to 13 residues. The protocol was immunoSEQ multiplex PCR, while the TCRdb copy is restricted to in-frame clones and leaves out a portion. The data hold fewer than 95,000 clones, with approximately 83% observed a single time. Sequenced material: peripheral blood, taken from a patient treated with radiotherapy plus ipilimumab. The chain uses TRBV29-1 and TRBJ2-1, with TRBD2 identical over 9 bases. This clonotype was sampled from a human donor with non-small cell lung cancer who had stable disease on radiotherapy plus ipilimumab. CDR3: CSADSGGYNEQFF. CDR3 bases: TGCAGCGCGGATAGCGGGGGATACAATGAGCAGTTCTTC.